The 11 T cell receptor beta chains below were found in one sample sequenced in a study of CD8+ T cells in alopecia areata. TCR sequencing used cDNA made by reverse transcription of extracted RNA. Profiling relied on immunoSEQ multiplex PCR, and the TCRdb table lists in-frame clones only, not all of them. The data contain about 64,000 clones, around 46% of them singletons. The sample's treatment: oral pan-JAK inhibitor, 5-10 mg twice daily. Sample: CD8+ T cells sorted from blood, taken at approximately week 37, from a patient treated with tofacitinib. These receptor sequences come from a human donor with alopecia areata.

V usage is TRBV7-7 and J usage is TRBJ2-3, with D maybe TRBD2 (5 bases). CDR1 SSHAT and CDR2 FNYEAQ come from the germline V gene (reference sequence). The CDR3 contains 15 residues. V was clipped by 1 base and J by 2 bases, with 10 bases between them. CDR3 coding DNA: TGTGCCAGCAGCTTAGGGCCCGGGGTCACAGATACGCAGTATTTT. Its protein is CASSLGPGVTDTQYF.

CDR3 DNA sequence: TGCGCCAGCAGCGGGGGACAGGGACGGACTGAAGCTTTCTTT. This gives the protein CASSGGQGRTEAFF. This chain joins TRBV5-1 and TRBJ1-1, with 9 bases fitting TRBD1. This CDR3 comprises 14 residues. Germline CDR1 reads SGHRS; CDR2 reads YFSETQ. V lost 4 bases to trimming and J lost 5 bases; unmatched junction nucleotides: 6.

V is TRBV29-1 and J is TRBJ2-7; TRBD2 matches at 16 bases. V lost 6 bases, J lost 2 bases, and 4 bases stayed unmatched. Germline CDR1 is SQVTM and CDR2 is ANQGSEA. The CDR3 spans 15 residues. CDR3 bases: TGCAGCGTAGCGGGACTAGCGGGAGGGCCCTACGAGCAGTACTTC. Protein sequence: CSVAGLAGGPYEQYF.

This chain connects TRBV6-1 to TRBJ1-1; D call uncertain. V was shortened by 2 bases and J by 5 bases, with 15 bases between the two germline ends. This CDR3 contains 15 residues. Germline CDR1 is MNHNS and CDR2 is SASEGT. As DNA, the CDR3 is TGTGCCAGCAGTGAATACGGGTTGGAGGCGACTGAAGCTTTCTTT. This sequence encodes CASSEYGLEATEAFF.

This clone was detected only once. The rearrangement links TRBV6-1 to TRBJ1-5, with D possibly TRBD1 on 6 matching bases. Germline loops: CDR1 MNHNS, CDR2 SASEGT. Trimming pared 5 bases from V and 7 bases from J, leaving 15 bases between. This CDR3 region has 14 residues. CDR3 nucleotide sequence: TGTGCCAGCAGTTTATACCCGGGGGCCCAGCCCCAGCATTTT. Its protein product is CASSLYPGAQPQHF.

The J gene is TRBJ2-5, the V gene TRBV7-9; no clear D gene. Germline CDR1 reads SEHNR; CDR2 reads FQNEAQ (reference sequence). This CDR3 comprises 14 residues. V was clipped by 1 base and J by 1 base, with 7 bases between them. CDR3 loop: CASSLEKTQETQYF. The CDR3 DNA sequence: TGTGCCAGCAGCTTAGAGAAGACCCAAGAGACCCAGTACTTC.

The chain carries TRBV13 and TRBJ1-5; D is perhaps TRBD1 (5 bases). Germline loops: CDR1 PRHDT, CDR2 FYEKMQ (reference sequence). V lost 6 bases and J lost 2, with 8 bases in between. The CDR3 extends over 13 amino acids. The CDR3 coding sequence is TGTGCCAGCAGTCCACAGGGCAATCAGCCCCAGCATTTT. This translates into CASSPQGNQPQHF.

The rearrangement links TRBV9 to TRBJ2-2; D possibly corresponds to TRBD1 (5 bases). This CDR3 is 17 amino acids long. CDR1 is SGDLS, CDR2 YYNGEE, per germline. Trimming took off 0 bases at V and 0 bases at J, with 12 bases between the two ends. CDR3 protein: CASSVGRATANTGELFF. The DNA of the CDR3 is TGTGCCAGCAGCGTAGGCAGGGCCACCGCGAACACCGGGGAGCTGTTTTTT.

V is TRBV30 and J is TRBJ2-2; D possibly corresponds to TRBD1 (5 bases). The V and J ends lost 2 bases and 5 bases respectively, with 12 bases between them. CDR1 is GTSNPN and CDR2 is SVGIG in the germline V gene (reference sequence). This CDR3 has 14 residues. The DNA for the CDR3 is TGTGCCTGGAGTCAGGGCTGGCGGACCGGGGAGCTGTTTTTT. This gives the protein CAWSQGWRTGELFF.

The rearrangement joins TRBV7-8 to TRBJ2-2, with 14 positions matching TRBD2. There are 18 residues in the CDR3. The germline gives CDR1 SGHVS, CDR2 FQNEAQ. With 5 bases clipped from V and 4 bases from J, the junction kept 9 bases outside the gene matches. CDR3 in DNA: TGTGCCAGCAGCCCTCCGGGACTAGCGGGAGATAGCACCGGGGAGCTGTTTTTT. This codes for CASSPPGLAGDSTGELFF. The full variable domain, in which reference TRBV7-8 and TRBJ2-2 provide the parts outside the CDR3, is GAGVSQSPRYKVAKRGQDVALRCDPISGHVSLFWYQQALGQGPEFLTYFQNEAQLDKSGLPSDRFFAERPEGSVSTLKIQRTQQEDSAVYLCASSPPGLAGDSTGELFFGEGSRLTVL.

This clone was found a few times. The chain carries TRBV5-1 and TRBJ2-5, with unresolved D. V was trimmed by 1 base and J by 0 bases, leaving 13 bases between them. Per the germline V gene, CDR1 is SGHRS and CDR2 is YFSETQ. This CDR3 region has 16 residues. CDR3 in amino acids: CASSLRHYGNQETQYF. Here the CDR3 DNA reads TGCGCCAGCAGCTTGAGGCATTATGGGAACCAAGAGACCCAGTACTTC.